The subject of this entry is one T cell receptor (beta chain). A second PCR, run for roughly 7 to 11 cycles, used a sample-barcoded 5' primer plus a J-beta primer mix. MiXCR, run by TCRdb on the 5' RACE reads, gives a single entry per CDR3 protein. The data hold approximately 850,000 distinct CDR3 sequences, with 58% observed a single time. The data were obtained in a study of blood T cells in healthy people across ages. The CDR3 runs 15 residues. Germline lookup yields CDR1 ENHRY and CDR2 SYGVKD. Trimming shortened V by 4 bases and J by 1 base, and 14 bases separated the two germline ends. Specimen: blood. The chain combines TRBV10-3 with TRBJ2-7, with D perhaps TRBD2 (5 bases). This sequence originates from a man aged 25-45 years in good health. The CDR3 bases are TGTGCCATCAGTGTCGGGGTAACTGAGTCCTACGAGCAGTACTTC. Amino acids: CAISVGVTESYEQYF.